This passage covers 17 T cell receptor beta chains from one sample sequenced in a study of blood T cell repertoires in COVID-19. The method was immunoSEQ multiplex PCR; TCRdb's version includes in-frame clones alone and lacks a portion of them. The sample comprises 300,000 or so clones, 70% to 90% of which are singletons, and 3% to 4.5% rests with the top ten. Sequences were obtained from peripheral blood. The receptors stem from a middle-aged woman with acute or convalescent COVID-19.

This chain joins TRBV2 and TRBJ2-2, with D perhaps matching TRBD2 (5 bases). In germline, CDR1 is SNHLY, CDR2 FYNNEI. The CDR3 covers 14 residues. Deletions cut 5 bases from V and 7 bases from J, with 14 bases between. The CDR3 protein is CASSTLLSVGELFF. The CDR3 DNA sequence: TGTGCCAGCAGTACACTCCTTAGCGTCGGGGAGCTGTTTTTT.

The V call is TRBV2, the J call TRBJ1-5, with 7 bases that match TRBD1. CDR3 length equals 13 residues. Germline assignment: CDR1 SNHLY and CDR2 FYNNEI. Germline trimming cut 8 bases from V and 4 bases from J; bases unmatched to any gene: 5. Here the CDR3 reads CASRRDSNQPQHF. Here the CDR3 DNA reads TGTGCCAGCCGCCGGGACAGTAATCAGCCCCAGCATTTT.

The chain links TRBV6-5 to TRBJ2-3; the D is unclear. V gave up 6 bases and J gave up 6 bases, with 19 bases separating them. CDR3 length: 15 amino acids. Germline V gives CDR1 MNHEY, CDR2 SVGAGI. The CDR3 region is CASRSTGGAKDTQYF. CDR3 in DNA: TGTGCCAGCAGATCCACCGGCGGCGCGAAGGATACGCAGTATTTT.

As for this clone: The final CDR3 position lacks the conserved phenylalanine or tryptophan, pointing to a likely read error. No DNA is shown, since the ends of the CDR3 on it are uncertain; the CDR3 is the one TCRdb lists. The V call is TRBV5-6, the J call TRBJ2-3; TRBD2 reflects the table's D call only, with no check against the DNA. Germline lookup yields CDR1 SGHDT and CDR2 YYEEEE. The CDR3 length equals 14 residues, ends included. The CDR3 loop reads CASSFGLAGPSGLV.

The V and J genes are TRBV11-2 and TRBJ2-4; TRBD1 matches at 8 bases. Germline V gene lookup returns CDR1 SGHAT and CDR2 FQNNGV. V shed 4 bases and J 0 bases; nucleotides not matched to a gene: 14. This CDR3 contains 19 residues. This CDR3 reads CASSSPWDRSLIAKNIQYF. The CDR3 nucleotides read TGTGCCAGCAGCTCCCCCTGGGACAGGAGCCTAATAGCCAAAAACATTCAGTACTTC. Full variable domain (missing parts from reference TRBV11-2 and TRBJ2-4): EAGVAQSPRYKIIEKRQSVAFWCNPISGHATLYWYQQILGQGPKLLIQFQNNGVVDDSQLPKDRFSAERLKGVDSTLKIQPAKLEDSAVYLCASSSPWDRSLIAKNIQYFGAGTRLSVL.

The chain couples TRBV27 to TRBJ1-5; 7 bases are shared with TRBD1. CDR3 length: 15 residues. The germline CDR1 and CDR2 sequences are MNHEY and SMNVEV (reference sequence). J was trimmed by 0 bases and V by 5 bases; bases with no gene match: 4. CDR3 coding DNA: TGTGCCAGCAGTCCACAGGGGTTTAGCAATCAGCCCCAGCATTTT. Translating it yields CASSPQGFSNQPQHF.

The genes are TRBV3-1 (or the pseudogene TRBV3-2) and TRBJ1-2; D is possibly TRBD1 (5 bases). CDR3 length: 15 residues. The V and J ends lost 1 base and 0 bases respectively, with 9 bases between them. Germline values: CDR1 LGHDT, CDR2 YNNKEL (reference sequence). CDR3 nucleotides: TGTGCCAGCAGCCAAGCTTCAGGGTCTAACTATGGCTACACCTTC. Translating it yields CASSQASGSNYGYTF.

Written as DNA, the CDR3 is TGTGCCGGGGGGACAGGGTTTGAAGCTTTCTTT. Translated, it gives CAGGTGFEAFF. The chain couples TRBV7-9 to TRBJ1-1, with 9 nucleotides matching TRBD1. CDR3 length: 11 residues. J lost 7 bases, V lost 11 bases, and 5 bases had no gene match. Germline V CDR1 and CDR2: SEHNR, FQNEAQ (reference sequence).

The rearrangement joins TRBV6-4 to TRBJ1-2; TRBD1 aligns across 10 bases. The CDR3 is 14 residues long. Germline CDR1 and CDR2: MRHNA and SNTAGT. Trimming at V came to 6 bases and at J to 4 bases, leaving 5 bases not matched to a gene. The DNA for the CDR3 is TGTGCCAGCAGCGGGACAGGGGAGAGCTATGGCTACACCTTC. Translating gives CASSGTGESYGYTF.

In nucleotides, the CDR3 is TGTGCCATCGGGGACAGGGGAACCCTCGAGCAGTACGTC. This sequence encodes CAIGDRGTLEQYV. The V and J genes are TRBV10-3 and TRBJ2-7; 10 bases align to TRBD1. V shed 8 bases and J 6 bases; nucleotides not matched to a gene: 7. The V gene's germline CDR1 is ENHRY and CDR2 SYGVKD. The CDR3 length is 13 residues.

The chain recombines TRBV6-5 with TRBJ1-2; 7 bases fit TRBD1. J gave up 4 bases and V 7 bases, and 9 bases lay outside the gene matches. Germline V gives CDR1 MNHEY, CDR2 SVGAGI. This CDR3 contains 14 residues. CDR3 DNA sequence: TGTGCCAGCACCACGGGAGGGGGCAGCTATGGCTACACCTTC. It is translated as CASTTGGGSYGYTF.

This rearrangement joins TRBV30 to TRBJ2-3, with a tentative D call TRBD1 (5 bases). CDR1 is GTSNPN, CDR2 SVGIG, per germline (reference sequence). The CDR3 length is 15 residues. Between the trimmed V and J ends, which lost 2 bases and 1 base, there was a span of 13 bases. This CDR3 reads CAWSLYRGGTDTQYF. The CDR3 DNA is TGTGCCTGGAGTCTCTATAGGGGTGGCACAGATACGCAGTATTTT.

The chain employs TRBV19 and TRBJ2-5; 8 positions agree with TRBD1. This CDR3 comprises 14 residues. Germline values: CDR1 LNHDA, CDR2 SQIVND (reference sequence). The V gene end was trimmed by 7 bases and the J gene end by 5 bases; junction bases not matched to a gene: 9. In nucleotides, the CDR3 is TGTGCCAGTACCAGGGGGCAGGGGTGGGAGACCCAGTACTTC. Its translation: CASTRGQGWETQYF.

At least ten counts were recorded for this clone. This chain joins TRBV10-2 and TRBJ2-1, with a possible D match to TRBD2 (5 bases). The CDR3 length is 14 residues. With 2 bases removed from V and 6 bases from J, the gap between germline ends came to 11 bases. Per the germline V gene, CDR1 is WSHSY and CDR2 is SAAADI. This CDR3 reads CASSENPEGNEQFF. CDR3 nucleotides: TGCGCCAGCAGTGAGAACCCCGAGGGCAATGAGCAGTTCTTC.

The genes are TRBV5-1 and TRBJ2-1; D is perhaps TRBD1 (6 bases). The germline gives CDR1 SGHRS, CDR2 YFSETQ. Trimming left V 0 bases short and J 8 bases short, with 9 bases between. CDR3 length: 13 amino acids. The CDR3 sequence: CASSLGGPDEQFF. The CDR3 DNA reads TGCGCCAGCAGCTTGGGGGGGCCCGATGAGCAGTTCTTC.

The chain couples TRBV2 to TRBJ1-2, with D uncertain. Deletions cut 2 bases from V and 2 bases from J, with 6 bases between. This CDR3 is built from 13 residues. The V gene's germline CDR1 is SNHLY and CDR2 FYNNEI. Here the CDR3 DNA reads TGTGCCAGCAGTGAATCGGGGAACTATGGCTACACCTTC. This gives the protein CASSESGNYGYTF.

V and J are TRBV10-3 and TRBJ2-3; 8 nucleotides align to TRBD1. CDR3 length: 15 amino acids. The ends lost 7 bases at V and 6 bases at J; junction bases unmatched: 12. Germline values: CDR1 ENHRY, CDR2 SYGVKD. CDR3 nucleotides: TGTGCCATCACCTGGGACTCCAGGGGGCAGGATACGCAGTATTTT. This codes for CAITWDSRGQDTQYF.